Presented here are 31 T cell receptor beta chains from one specimen sequenced in a study of blood T cell repertoires in COVID-19. Assay used: immunoSEQ multiplex PCR; TCRdb lists only in-frame clones, some missing. The repertoire has around 250,000 clones, 75% to 90% of them found once; the top ten carry over 1.5%. What was sequenced was PBMCs or T cells enriched from blood (not recorded which). These receptors came from a woman aged 50 to 65 who had recovered from COVID-19.

The chain has TRBV6-5 and TRBJ1-5; the D is unclear. The germline V and J ends were trimmed by 2 bases and 3 bases, with 8 bases remaining between them. CDR3 length: 14 amino acids. CDR1 MNHEY and CDR2 SVGAGI come from the germline V gene. CDR3 sequence (DNA): TGTGCCAGCAGTTACGATAGCTACAATCAGCCCCAGCATTTT. Protein: CASSYDSYNQPQHF.

The chain uses TRBV12-3 or TRBV12-4 and TRBJ2-3; 8 positions agree with TRBD1. V gave up 5 bases and J gave up 5 bases; unmatched junction bases: 3. This CDR3 contains 13 residues. The CDR3 spells CASSRTGIDTQYF. The CDR3 nucleotides read TGTGCCAGCAGTAGGACAGGGATAGATACGCAGTATTTT.

This chain links TRBV28 with TRBJ2-7; TRBD2 aligns across 11 bases. Germline loops: CDR1 MDHEN, CDR2 SYDVKM. CDR3 size: 16 residues. The trim removed 6 bases at V and 4 bases at J, leaving 11 bases unmatched. The CDR3 bases are TGTGCCAGCAGCCGCCTAACTAGCGGGAGTTGGTACGAGCAGTACTTC. It yields the protein CASSRLTSGSWYEQYF.

The chain employs TRBV5-1 and TRBJ2-5; TRBD1 agrees at 8 bases. Looked up from germline, CDR1 is SGHRS and CDR2 is YFSETQ. CDR3 length equals 16 residues. Trimming took 4 bases from V and 4 from J; bases not matched to a gene: 12. CDR3 coding DNA: TGCGCCAGCAGCCATCAGGGGGCCCTTACGGGAGAGACCCAGTACTTC. Protein product: CASSHQGALTGETQYF.

The chain has TRBV6-5 and TRBJ2-7; TRBD2 aligns across 11 bases. CDR3 size: 16 residues. V dropped 2 bases and J dropped 0; count of bases not matched to a gene: 3. Germline V CDR1 and CDR2: MNHEY, SVGAGI. The CDR3 DNA reads as TGTGCCAGCAGTTACCCTAGCGGGAGGAGCTCCTACGAGCAGTACTTC. Its translation is CASSYPSGRSSYEQYF.

This chain uses TRBV15 with TRBJ2-1; 12 bases match TRBD2. In germline, CDR1 is LNHNV, CDR2 YYDKDF (reference sequence). The CDR3 runs 19 residues. V shed 0 bases, J shed 7 bases, and the junction held 13 bases outside the gene matches. CDR3 sequence: CATSRDYPILAGGPNEQFF. In DNA form, the CDR3 reads TGTGCCACCAGCAGAGATTATCCCATTCTAGCGGGAGGGCCAAATGAGCAGTTCTTC.

Details on this clone: The sample carries other DNA sequences with the same CDR3. This sequence joins TRBV5-4 and TRBJ1-2; D remains unclear. Germline assignment: CDR1 SGHNT and CDR2 YYREEE (reference sequence). The CDR3 covers 15 residues. Trimming shortened V by 0 bases and J by 2 bases, and 11 bases separated the two germline ends. The CDR3 region has the DNA TGTGCCAGCAGCTTGGGAGGGCAAGGCAACTATGGCTACACCTTC. Amino acid sequence: CASSLGGQGNYGYTF.

The V and J genes are TRBV7-9 and TRBJ2-3, with 11 bases that match TRBD2. With V trimmed by 4 bases and J by 5 bases, 8 bases remained unmatched. The germline gives CDR1 SEHNR, CDR2 FQNEAQ (reference sequence). This CDR3 spans 16 amino acids. For the CDR3, the DNA is TGTGCCAGCAGCTGGAGACTAGCGGGAACGCTAGATACGCAGTATTTT. Encoded protein: CASSWRLAGTLDTQYF.

V gene TRBV25-1 combines with J gene TRBJ1-2; 10 positions agree with TRBD1. The CDR3 has 14 residues. The junction had 5 bases not matched to a gene; V was cut back by 3 bases and J by 7 bases. Looked up from germline, CDR1 is MGHDK and CDR2 is SYGVNS. CDR3: CASSETGGGSGYTF. CDR3 DNA sequence: TGTGCCAGCAGTGAGACAGGGGGCGGATCTGGCTACACCTTC.

This clone was seen only a few times. The CDR3 DNA reads TGTGCCAGCAGTTTGGGGGGGGCATTGTTGGATGGCTACACCTTC. Amino acid sequence: CASSLGGALLDGYTF. V usage is TRBV28 and J usage is TRBJ1-2; perhaps TRBD1 as D (6 bases). The CDR3 contains 15 residues. V lost 3 bases and J lost 6, with 17 bases in between. CDR1 and CDR2 (germline): MDHEN, SYDVKM.

The rearrangement joins TRBV5-5 to TRBJ1-1; no clear D. The CDR3 loop spans 16 amino acids. Between the trimmed V and J ends, which lost 1 base and 2 bases, there was a span of 15 bases. Germline CDR1 and CDR2: SGHKS and YYEKEE (reference sequence). The CDR3 coding sequence is TGTGCCAGCAGCTTGTCGTTACGGACGGGAAACACTGAAGCTTTCTTT. Residues: CASSLSLRTGNTEAFF.

The chain is built from TRBV7-2 and TRBJ2-7; 9 bases map to TRBD2. Germline V lookup: CDR1 SGHTA, CDR2 FQGNSA. The CDR3 is made up of 17 amino acids. The V segment lost 1 base and the J segment 12 bases; nucleotides outside the gene matches: 19. The CDR3 coding sequence is TGTGCCAGCAGCTTAGGGGGAGGATCCCAAGCGGGGGGCCGCGTGTACTTC. Translation gives CASSLGGGSQAGGRVYF.

The chain combines TRBV6-5 with TRBJ2-5, with a weak D call TRBD1 (6 bases). Looked up from germline, CDR1 is MNHEY and CDR2 is SVGAGI. V was shortened by 7 bases and J by 4 bases, with 13 bases between the two germline ends. The length of the CDR3 is 13 residues. The chain's CDR3 is CASMWGLGETQYF. The CDR3 coding sequence is TGTGCCAGCATGTGGGGGCTGGGAGAGACCCAGTACTTC.

The V call is TRBV27, the J call TRBJ1-5; possibly TRBD1 for D (5 bases). Looked up from germline, CDR1 is MNHEY and CDR2 is SMNVEV (reference sequence). The CDR3 is 16 residues long. The V gene lost 3 bases and the J gene lost 6 bases, with 18 bases spanning the gap. The CDR3 coding sequence is TGTGCCAGCAGTTTGTTAGGCCCAGGGCGGTCTCAGCCCCAGCATTTT. It is translated as CASSLLGPGRSQPQHF.

The V call is TRBV12-3 or TRBV12-4, the J call TRBJ2-7, with D possibly being TRBD1 (6 bases). The CDR3 length is 12 residues. V was trimmed by 5 bases and J by 3 bases, leaving 8 bases between them. The CDR3 DNA sequence: TGTGCCAGCAGTGACAGGAGCTACGAGCAGTACTTC. Its translation: CASSDRSYEQYF.

This chain connects TRBV5-5 to TRBJ2-5; 11 nucleotides agree with TRBD1. There are 15 residues in the CDR3. Germline V gives CDR1 SGHKS, CDR2 YYEKEE (reference sequence). J was trimmed by 4 bases and V by 4 bases; bases with no gene match: 6. The CDR3 region is CASSPGQGASETQYF. The CDR3 DNA sequence: TGTGCCAGCAGCCCAGGACAGGGGGCATCAGAGACCCAGTACTTC.

The rearrangement joins TRBV9 to TRBJ2-3; TRBD2 matches at 8 bases. Germline V lookup: CDR1 SGDLS, CDR2 YYNGEE. CDR3 length equals 16 residues. Germline trimming cut 5 bases from V and 0 bases from J; bases unmatched to any gene: 8. The CDR3: CASRAGGHSSTDTQYF. CDR3 nucleotide sequence: TGTGCCAGCAGGGCGGGAGGCCATTCTAGCACAGATACGCAGTATTTT.

The V call is TRBV2, the J call TRBJ2-7; D call uncertain. The V end lost 6 bases, the J end lost 6 bases, and 15 bases lay between the germline ends. The CDR3 consists of 13 residues. Germline values: CDR1 SNHLY, CDR2 FYNNEI. Written as DNA, the CDR3 is TGTGCCAGCAGGGGCTATACACCCGGCGAGCAGTACTTC. Its translation: CASRGYTPGEQYF.

This sequence joins TRBV30 and TRBJ1-2; D is perhaps TRBD1 (5 bases). From germline, CDR1 is GTSNPN and CDR2 SVGIG (reference sequence). Trimming took 4 bases from V and 4 from J, leaving 19 bases between them. CDR3 length: 15 residues. CDR3 in amino acids: CAWITPKGVLYGYTF. DNA of the CDR3: TGTGCCTGGATAACTCCTAAAGGGGTTCTCTATGGCTACACCTTC. The full variable domain, in which reference TRBV30 and TRBJ1-2 provide the parts outside the CDR3, is SQTIHQWPATLVQPVGSPLSLECTVEGTSNPNLYWYRQAAGRGLQLLFYSVGIGQISSEVPQNLSASRPQDRQFILSSKKLLLSDSGFYLCAWITPKGVLYGYTFGSGTRLTVV.

A single count supports this clone. The chain joins TRBV27 to TRBJ2-1, with 9 bases identical to TRBD1. The CDR3 runs 17 residues. The trim removed 3 bases at V and 7 bases at J, leaving 13 bases unmatched. CDR1 is MNHEY, CDR2 SMNVEV, per germline (reference sequence). The CDR3 is CASSFYTGTGRINEQFF. CDR3 DNA: TGTGCCAGCAGTTTCTACACCGGGACAGGGAGGATAAATGAGCAGTTCTTC.

V is TRBV14 and J is TRBJ2-5; TRBD1 matches 7 bases. Germline trimming cut 4 bases from V and 4 bases from J; bases unmatched to any gene: 9. Germline CDR1 and CDR2: SGHDN and FVKESK. The CDR3 consists of 15 residues. CDR3 bases: TGTGCCAGCAGCCCTCTACGACAGGGCCTAGAGACCCAGTACTTC. Translated: CASSPLRQGLETQYF.

The genes are TRBV5-1 and TRBJ2-2; the match to TRBD1 covers 8 bases. The CDR3 is made up of 13 amino acids. With 6 bases clipped from V and 7 bases from J, the junction kept 5 bases outside the gene matches. The germline V gene has CDR1 SGHRS and CDR2 YFSETQ. CDR3 sequence: CASTRGLGGELFF. CDR3 DNA: TGCGCCAGCACCAGGGGGCTTGGCGGGGAGCTGTTTTTT.

This chain joins TRBV27 and TRBJ2-5, with TRBD2 identical over 8 bases. V trimming: 2 bases; J trimming: 5 bases; junction bases outside the gene matches: 4. CDR1 is MNHEY, CDR2 SMNVEV, per germline (reference sequence). The CDR3 contains 14 residues. The CDR3 DNA follows: TGTGCCAGCAGTTTAGACGGGAGGGGGGAGACCCAGTACTTC. Its translation is CASSLDGRGETQYF.

This chain uses TRBV21-1 with TRBJ1-1; the tabulated D call, TRBD1, remains unverified against the DNA. TRBV21-1 constitutes a pseudogene. CDR3 length: 15 residues. CDR3 loop: CASSKCANRGTEAFF. The CDR3 DNA reads as TGTGCCAGCAGCAAGTGTGCTAACAGGGGAACTGAAGCTTTCTTT.

In this sample, this clone turned up a few times. This chain links TRBV29-1 with TRBJ2-1; maybe TRBD1 (6 bases). This CDR3 is 13 amino acids long. Germline V gene lookup returns CDR1 SQVTM and CDR2 ANQGSEA. The V and J ends lost 4 bases and 8 bases respectively, with 15 bases between them. The DNA for the CDR3 is TGCAGCGTTGTCCCAGGGGTCAGAGATGAGCAGTTCTTC. It translates to CSVVPGVRDEQFF.

On this clone itself: Other DNA sequences from this sample encode an identical CDR3 as well. The chain uses TRBV5-1 and TRBJ1-1; 8 bases are shared with TRBD1. The CDR3 sequence is 15 residues long. CDR1 is SGHRS, CDR2 YFSETQ, per germline. The junction had 4 bases not matched to a gene; V was cut back by 2 bases and J by 1 base. The CDR3 nucleotides read TGCGCCAGCAGCTTAGGAGGGACAGGGAACACTGAAGCTTTCTTT. Its translation is CASSLGGTGNTEAFF.

The rearrangement uses TRBV6-5 and TRBJ2-4; 9 positions agree with TRBD1. Germline values: CDR1 MNHEY, CDR2 SVGAGI. The V and J ends lost 4 bases and 5 bases, in that order; junction bases with no gene match: 6. CDR3 length: 15 amino acids. The CDR3 nucleotides are TGTGCCAGCAGTTGGACAGGGGTCGTTCAAAACATTCAGTACTTC. This gives the protein CASSWTGVVQNIQYF.

This clone was seen a single time. The chain employs TRBV19 and TRBJ2-1; 10 bases line up with TRBD2. This CDR3 has 16 residues. Looked up from germline, CDR1 is LNHDA and CDR2 is SQIVND (reference sequence). The trim removed 5 bases at V and 8 bases at J, leaving 12 bases unmatched. This CDR3 reads CASSADPSGSKDEQFF. CDR3 nucleotides: TGTGCCAGTAGTGCCGATCCTAGCGGGAGCAAAGATGAGCAGTTCTTC.

The gene calls are TRBV11-3 and TRBJ2-5; TRBD2 matches at 8 bases. Germline CDR1 reads SGHNT; CDR2 reads YENEEA. The CDR3 is 14 residues long. Unmatched junction bases numbered 8, after V lost 5 bases and J lost 6 bases. This CDR3 reads CASSRGGGLKTQYF. Written as DNA, the CDR3 is TGTGCCAGCAGCCGGGGCGGGGGGTTGAAGACCCAGTACTTC.

The chain couples TRBV6-5 to TRBJ1-5; D is possibly TRBD1 (6 bases). CDR1 is MNHEY, CDR2 SVGAGI, per germline. V lost 8 bases and J lost 3, with 17 bases in between. The CDR3 runs to 15 residues. CDR3 in DNA: TGTGCCAGCCACGAGGGGGGGGCTCCCAATCAGCCCCAGCATTTT. This encodes CASHEGGAPNQPQHF.

This chain links TRBV28 with TRBJ2-7; D not resolved. The V gene's germline CDR1 is MDHEN and CDR2 SYDVKM. V was pared by 3 bases and J by 9 bases, with 6 bases between. The CDR3 runs to 10 residues. The CDR3 sequence is CASSFRRQYF. The CDR3 nucleotides are TGTGCCAGCAGTTTCCGGAGGCAGTACTTC. The complete variable domain, with remaining parts taken from reference TRBV28 and TRBJ2-7, reads DVKVTQSSRYLVKRTGEKVFLECVQDMDHENMFWYRQDPGLGLRLIYFSYDVKMKEKGDIPEGYSVSREKKERFSLILESASTNQTSMYLCASSFRRQYFGPGTRLTVT.